These 8 T cell receptor beta chains originate from one sample sequenced in a study of blood T cell repertoires in COVID-19. The method was immunoSEQ multiplex PCR; TCRdb's version includes in-frame clones alone and lacks a portion of them. In the table there are 140,000 or so clones, 60% to 85% of which are singletons. The specimen was peripheral blood. The source is a man aged 45-65 years with acute or convalescent COVID-19.

This clone was seen a few times. The chain joins TRBV21-1 to TRBJ1-5. TRBV21-1 is recorded as a pseudogene. There are 19 residues in the CDR3. The CDR3 nucleotides read TGTGCCAGCACGTCCACATGGACGTCCGGGTTGCGGGGGGATCAGCCCCAGCATTTT. This sequence encodes CASTSTWTSGLRGDQPQHF.

The chain carries TRBV2 and TRBJ2-3; TRBD2 matches 8 bases. Germline V gene sequence: CDR1 SNHLY, CDR2 FYNNEI. V was pared by 10 bases and J by 1 base, with 7 bases of the junction left unmatched. CDR3 length: 14 residues. CDR3 amino acids: CATKRGGGTDTQYF. DNA of the CDR3: TGTGCCACCAAACGGGGGGGCGGCACAGATACGCAGTATTTT.

The chain joins TRBV7-6 to TRBJ2-3; D perhaps matches TRBD1 (6 bases). Between the trimmed V and J ends, which lost 2 bases and 6 bases, there was a span of 12 bases. Germline V CDR1 and CDR2: SGHVS, FNYEAQ. The CDR3 covers 14 residues. The CDR3 sequence: CASSLLGAVDTQYF. The DNA of the CDR3 is TGTGCCAGCAGCTTATTGGGGGCCGTCGATACGCAGTATTTT. The whole variable domain, filled in from reference TRBV7-6 and TRBJ2-3, reads GAGVSQSPRYKVTKRGQDVALRCDPISGHVSLYWYRQALGQGPEFLTYFNYEAQQDKSGLPNDRFSAERPEGSISTLTIQRTEQRDSAMYRCASSLLGAVDTQYFGPGTRLTVL.

The rearrangement uses TRBV24-1 and TRBJ1-3; D gene ambiguous. The CDR3 sequence is 16 residues long. V lost 4 bases and J lost 2, with 14 bases in between. The germline V gene encodes CDR1 KGHDR and CDR2 SFDVKD. The CDR3 spells CATSESGNTAGNTIYF. CDR3 sequence (DNA): TGTGCCACCAGTGAGTCCGGGAACACGGCTGGAAACACCATATATTTT.

The chain joins TRBV5-1 to TRBJ2-5; 7 bases align to TRBD2. CDR1 is SGHRS and CDR2 is YFSETQ in the germline V gene. J gave up 7 bases and V 7 bases, and 13 bases lay outside the gene matches. This CDR3 has 14 residues. The CDR3 bases are TGCGCCAGCTCGCAAGGACTAGGAAGCCGGACCCAGTACTTC. Its protein product is CASSQGLGSRTQYF. The complete variable domain, with remaining parts taken from reference TRBV5-1 and TRBJ2-5, reads KAGVTQTPRYLIKTRGQQVTLSCSPISGHRSVSWYQQTPGQGLQFLFEYFSETQRNKGNFPGRFSGRQFSNSRSEMNVSTLELGDSALYLCASSQGLGSRTQYFGPGTRLLVL.

The J gene is TRBJ1-2, the V gene TRBV29-1; 8 nucleotides match TRBD1. This CDR3 has 13 amino acids. The trim removed 8 bases at V and 5 bases at J, leaving 10 bases unmatched. From germline, CDR1 is SQVTM and CDR2 ANQGSEA. The DNA for the CDR3 is TGCAGCTTCTCTCAGGGGGCTGAGTATGGCTACACCTTC. This sequence encodes CSFSQGAEYGYTF.

The chain employs TRBV5-1 and TRBJ1-2, with D maybe TRBD1 (6 bases). Germline V gene data show CDR1 as SGHRS and CDR2 as YFSETQ. The length of the CDR3 is 16 residues. V was clipped by 0 bases and J by 0 bases, with 12 bases between them. In DNA form, the CDR3 reads TGCGCCAGCAGCTTGGATGGACAGACTACTAACTATGGCTACACCTTC. This gives the protein CASSLDGQTTNYGYTF.

The chain couples TRBV7-3 to TRBJ2-1; D unclear. Looked up from germline, CDR1 is SGHTA and CDR2 is FQGTGA. V lost 1 base and J lost 5, with 6 bases in between. The CDR3 is 13 amino acids. The CDR3 reads CASSLNRDNEQFF. In nucleotides, the CDR3 is TGTGCCAGCAGCTTAAACCGCGACAATGAGCAGTTCTTC.